This T cell receptor beta chain was captured by sequencing in a study of regulatory T cells in long-lasting Graves disease. General observations from the study: Owing to a sample size that was small, accuracy may have been reduced.

Both iRepertoire HTBI primers and Arm-PCR of CDR3 regions were used to build the TCR beta libraries. TCRdb re-analysed the multiplex PCR reads in MiXCR, keeping a single row per CDR3 protein. The sample holds about 320,000 distinct CDR3 sequences, about 18% seen once. V was trimmed by 5 bases and J by 9 bases, leaving 25 bases between them. This CDR3 region has 16 residues. Germline assignment: CDR1 MDHEN and CDR2 SYDVKM. This clonotype was counted at least ten times. Its antigen is not known. The time point was: newly diagnosed GD, antithyroid drugs for less than 3 months. After RNA was extracted from PBMCs, the TCR library was made from it.

This specimen consisted of peripheral blood mononuclear cells (PBMCs), obtained at new diagnosis, from a patient treated with antithyroid drugs. This clonotype was obtained from a female donor with Graves disease. V gene TRBV28 combines with J gene TRBJ1-1; D is possibly TRBD1 (6 bases). The CDR3: CASSPTGSDRLSQAFF. CDR3 sequence (DNA): TGTGCCAGCAGTCCTACAGGGTCTGATCGTCTGTCCCAAGCTTTCTTT.